The entry below gives a single T cell receptor beta chain sequence along with its context. Its antigen remains unidentified. The protocol was immunoSEQ multiplex PCR, while the TCRdb copy is restricted to in-frame clones and leaves out a portion. The sample holds over 110,000 clones; roughly 90% are singletons and the top ten take about 5.5%. The data stem from a study of T cell responses to AZD1222 COVID-19 vaccine. Study-wide context: Investigators merged groups given second doses at roughly 4 or roughly 12 weeks. General study points: Of spike-specific TCRs, nearly half reportedly target regions left unmutated in variants. The donors showed a predominance of white British ancestry and of females, with possible underestimation of clonal diversity. Recipients of AZD1222 seropositive at baseline numbered only 6 or 7.

Between the trimmed V and J ends, which lost 4 bases and 9 bases, there was a span of 11 bases. Germline values: CDR1 SGHDT, CDR2 YYEEEE. CDR3 size: 12 residues. The rearrangement joins TRBV5-6 to TRBJ1-5; maybe TRBD1 (5 bases). The sequence derives from an adult in good health. The sample was peripheral blood, taken on day 0 of AZD1222 vaccination. CDR3 in amino acids: CASSRGSGPQHF. In DNA, the CDR3 is TGTGCCAGCAGCAGGGGCTCCGGGCCCCAGCATTTT.